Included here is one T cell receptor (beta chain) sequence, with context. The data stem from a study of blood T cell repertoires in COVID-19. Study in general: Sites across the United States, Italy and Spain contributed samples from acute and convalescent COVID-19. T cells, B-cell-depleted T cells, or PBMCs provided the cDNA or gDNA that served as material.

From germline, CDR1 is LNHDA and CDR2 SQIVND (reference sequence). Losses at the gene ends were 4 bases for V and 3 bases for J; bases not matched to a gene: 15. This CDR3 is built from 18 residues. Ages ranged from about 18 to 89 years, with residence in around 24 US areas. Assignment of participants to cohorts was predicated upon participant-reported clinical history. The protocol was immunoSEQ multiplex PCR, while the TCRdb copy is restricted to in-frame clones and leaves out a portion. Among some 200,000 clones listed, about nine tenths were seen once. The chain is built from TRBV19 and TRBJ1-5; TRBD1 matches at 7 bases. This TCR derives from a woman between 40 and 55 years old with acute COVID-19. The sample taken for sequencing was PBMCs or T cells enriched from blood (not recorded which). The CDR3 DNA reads TGTGCCAGTAGTACTCGCCAACTGACAGGGAACTCCAATCAGCCCCAGCATTTT. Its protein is CASSTRQLTGNSNQPQHF. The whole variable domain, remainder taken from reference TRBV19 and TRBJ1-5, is DGGITQSPKYLFRKEGQNVTLSCEQNLNHDAMYWYRQDPGQGLRLIYYSQIVNDFQKGDIAEGYSVSREKKESFPLTVTSAQKNPTAFYLCASSTRQLTGNSNQPQHFGDGTRLSIL.